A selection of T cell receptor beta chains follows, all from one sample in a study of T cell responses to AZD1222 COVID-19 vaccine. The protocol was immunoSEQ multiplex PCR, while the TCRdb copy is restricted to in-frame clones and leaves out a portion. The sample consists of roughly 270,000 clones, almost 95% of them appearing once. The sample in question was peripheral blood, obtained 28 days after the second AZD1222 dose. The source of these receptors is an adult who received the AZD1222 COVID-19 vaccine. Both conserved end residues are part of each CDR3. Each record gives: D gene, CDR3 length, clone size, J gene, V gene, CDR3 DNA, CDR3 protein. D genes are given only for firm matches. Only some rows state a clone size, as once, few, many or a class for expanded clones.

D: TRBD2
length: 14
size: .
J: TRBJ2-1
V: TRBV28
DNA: TGTGCCAGCAGTTTGATCGCGGGAGGGTCTGAGCAGTTCTTC
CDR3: CASSLIAGGSEQFF

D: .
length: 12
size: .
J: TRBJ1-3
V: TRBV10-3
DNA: TGTGCCACACAGCGCTCTGGAAACACCATATATTTT
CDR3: CATQRSGNTIYF

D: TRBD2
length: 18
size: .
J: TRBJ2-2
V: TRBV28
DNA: TGTGCCAGCAGCGCCCCTTTTTGGAGGGGCGGGAGACCCGGGGAGCTGTTTTTT
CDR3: CASSAPFWRGGRPGELFF

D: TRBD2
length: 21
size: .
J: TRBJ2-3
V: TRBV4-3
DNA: TGCGCCAGCAGCCAAGATCTCTCTGGAGCGGGAGTGGTTTCTAGCACAGATACGCAGTATTTT
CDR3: CASSQDLSGAGVVSSTDTQYF

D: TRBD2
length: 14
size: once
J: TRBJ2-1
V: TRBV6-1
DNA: TGTGCCAGCAGTGAAGCTACCGGGGGGAATGAGCAGTTCTTC
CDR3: CASSEATGGNEQFF

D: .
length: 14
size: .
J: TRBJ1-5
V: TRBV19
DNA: TGTGCCAGTAGTGGGACGGGTAGCAATCAGCCCCAGCATTTT
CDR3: CASSGTGSNQPQHF

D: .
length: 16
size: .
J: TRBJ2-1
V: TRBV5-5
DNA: TGTGCCAGCAGCTTGGCCCCAGGCGGGTCCTACAATGAGCAGTTCTTC
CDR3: CASSLAPGGSYNEQFF

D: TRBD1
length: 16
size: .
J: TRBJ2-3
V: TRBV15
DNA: TGTGCCACCAGCAGAGATAGGGGGCTGAGCACAGATACGCAGTATTTT
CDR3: CATSRDRGLSTDTQYF

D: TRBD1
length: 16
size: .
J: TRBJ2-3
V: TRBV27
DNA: TGTGCCAGCAGCGATGCAGGGGGCCGGCCAACAGATACGCAGTATTTT
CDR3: CASSDAGGRPTDTQYF

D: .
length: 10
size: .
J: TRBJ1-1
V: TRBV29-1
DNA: TGCAGCGTGCTGGAAACTGAAGCTTTCTTT
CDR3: CSVLETEAFF